This is a list of T cell receptor beta chains from one sample in a study of quantifying T cell responses using KT2 cells. TCRdb re-analysed the UMI-ligation and nested PCR reads in MiXCR, keeping a single row per CDR3 protein. The repertoire has 42,000 or so distinct CDR3 sequences, around 15% of them found once; the top ten carry around two fifths. The specimen was PBMCs spiked with cells of the T cell clone KT2. Every receptor here comes from a human donor. The CDR3 runs from the conserved cysteine through the conserved F or W. Each record gives: CDR3 DNA, CDR3 protein, J gene, clone size, V gene, D gene. D genes are given only for firm matches. Clone sizes are given selectively: once, few, many, or a class where the clone is expanded.

CDR3nt: TGTGCCAGCAGCCAAGCAGGCGGGAGCTACGAGCAGTACTTC
CDR3aa: CASSQAGGSYEQYF
j_gene: TRBJ2-7
abundance: .
v_gene: TRBV3-1
d_gene: TRBD2

CDR3nt: TGTGCCAGCAGTACCCAGGACAGGTTTACTCCCCAGCATTTT
CDR3aa: CASSTQDRFTPQHF
j_gene: TRBJ1-5
abundance: few
v_gene: TRBV6-6
d_gene: TRBD1

CDR3nt: TGTGCCAGCGAGGGACAGGGGGCCAGCTCCTACGAGCAGTACTTC
CDR3aa: CASEGQGASSYEQYF
j_gene: TRBJ2-7
abundance: many
v_gene: TRBV6-1
d_gene: TRBD1

CDR3nt: TGCGCCAGCAGCCAAAGGAGGCTAAACAGGGGGCGCGTCACCACTGAAGCTTTCTTT
CDR3aa: CASSQRRLNRGRVTTEAFF
j_gene: TRBJ1-1
abundance: few
v_gene: TRBV4-1
d_gene: TRBD1

CDR3nt: TGTGCCAGCAGAGACAGGTTCAGCGGGGGCCTATACAATGAGCAGTTCTTC
CDR3aa: CASRDRFSGGLYNEQFF
j_gene: TRBJ2-1
abundance: many
v_gene: TRBV6-1
d_gene: TRBD2

CDR3nt: TGTGCCAGCAGTGAACTATATGGCTACACCTTC
CDR3aa: CASSELYGYTF
j_gene: TRBJ1-2
abundance: .
v_gene: TRBV25-1
d_gene: .

CDR3nt: TGTGCCTGGAGTTTCCAAGGGCGGGAGAATGTCAATGAGCAGTTCTTC
CDR3aa: CAWSFQGRENVNEQFF
j_gene: TRBJ2-1
abundance: few
v_gene: TRBV30
d_gene: TRBD2

CDR3nt: TGTGCCACCAGTGATTTAGCGGACACCGGGGAGCTGTTTTTT
CDR3aa: CATSDLADTGELFF
j_gene: TRBJ2-2
abundance: many
v_gene: TRBV24-1
d_gene: .

CDR3nt: TGCAGTGCCACCTCGGGACTTTCTCTCAATGAGCAGTTCTTC
CDR3aa: CSATSGLSLNEQFF
j_gene: TRBJ2-1
abundance: many
v_gene: TRBV20-1
d_gene: .

CDR3nt: TGTGCCACCAGCAGATCAGGACAGCTGGATACGCAGTATTTT
CDR3aa: CATSRSGQLDTQYF
j_gene: TRBJ2-3
abundance: .
v_gene: TRBV15
d_gene: .

CDR3nt: TGTGCCAGCACTCAGGGGTCCGCGAATGAAAAACTGTTTTTT
CDR3aa: CASTQGSANEKLFF
j_gene: TRBJ1-4
abundance: few
v_gene: TRBV12-3/TRBV12-4
d_gene: .

CDR3nt: TGTGCCAGCAGCCAAGGGGGAGATCAGCCCCAGCATTTT
CDR3aa: CASSQGGDQPQHF
j_gene: TRBJ1-5
abundance: many
v_gene: TRBV14
d_gene: .

CDR3nt: TGTGCCAGCTGGCCCGGCGGGGCGCGAGACAACTATGGCTACACCTTC
CDR3aa: CASWPGGARDNYGYTF
j_gene: TRBJ1-2
abundance: medium-sized
v_gene: TRBV7-9
d_gene: .

CDR3nt: TGTGCCAGCAGCTCGATACCGGGACAGGGGGTGGATGAAGCTTTCTTT
CDR3aa: CASSSIPGQGVDEAFF
j_gene: TRBJ1-1
abundance: many
v_gene: TRBV5-5
d_gene: TRBD1

CDR3nt: TGCAGCGTTGGGAACGGGGACTGGGCTGAAGCTTTCTTT
CDR3aa: CSVGNGDWAEAFF
j_gene: TRBJ1-1
abundance: few
v_gene: TRBV29-1
d_gene: .

CDR3nt: TGTGCCAGCAGCCCCCAACCGGGACAGGGTCCTGAAGCTTTCTTT
CDR3aa: CASSPQPGQGPEAFF
j_gene: TRBJ1-1
abundance: few
v_gene: TRBV21-1
d_gene: .

CDR3nt: TGTGCCAGCAGTGAAGGGGTGGTGGATACGCAGTATTTT
CDR3aa: CASSEGVVDTQYF
j_gene: TRBJ2-3
abundance: .
v_gene: TRBV2
d_gene: .

CDR3nt: TGCAGTGCCAGGGTCGGGAGGGCCTGGAATGAGCAGTTCTTC
CDR3aa: CSARVGRAWNEQFF
j_gene: TRBJ2-1
abundance: .
v_gene: TRBV20-1
d_gene: TRBD2

CDR3nt: TGTGCCAGCAGTTTCAGCCCCGGGACTAGCTCGGATGAGCAGTTCTTC
CDR3aa: CASSFSPGTSSDEQFF
j_gene: TRBJ2-1
abundance: few
v_gene: TRBV12-3/TRBV12-4
d_gene: TRBD2

CDR3nt: TGTGCCAGCAGCGGTACTAGGGGGCGGGTTCAGCCCCAGCATTTT
CDR3aa: CASSGTRGRVQPQHF
j_gene: TRBJ1-5
abundance: .
v_gene: TRBV7-8
d_gene: TRBD1

CDR3nt: TGTGCCAGCAGTTCGTCCCCAGGGAGTTATGGCTACACCTTC
CDR3aa: CASSSSPGSYGYTF
j_gene: TRBJ1-2
abundance: .
v_gene: TRBV6-6
d_gene: .

CDR3nt: TGTGCCTGGAGCTGGGCAGCCTCCTACGAGCAGTACTTC
CDR3aa: CAWSWAASYEQYF
j_gene: TRBJ2-7
abundance: .
v_gene: TRBV30
d_gene: .

CDR3nt: TGTGCCAGCAGCCTCACCGGGACCTCAGTTGGAGGGACCCAGTACTTC
CDR3aa: CASSLTGTSVGGTQYF
j_gene: TRBJ2-5
abundance: .
v_gene: TRBV4-2
d_gene: .

CDR3nt: TGTGCCAGCAACGACAGGGGAGAATCCACTGAAGCTTTCTTT
CDR3aa: CASNDRGESTEAFF
j_gene: TRBJ1-1
abundance: few
v_gene: TRBV6-6
d_gene: TRBD1

CDR3nt: TGCGCCAGCAGCTCGACAGGGGCACCGAATGAAAAACTGTTTTTT
CDR3aa: CASSSTGAPNEKLFF
j_gene: TRBJ1-4
abundance: few
v_gene: TRBV5-1
d_gene: TRBD1

CDR3nt: TGCAGCGCCCTAGGGACGTTACAGTCCTACAATGAGCAGTTCTTC
CDR3aa: CSALGTLQSYNEQFF
j_gene: TRBJ2-1
abundance: .
v_gene: TRBV29-1
d_gene: .

CDR3nt: TGCAGCGTTGAAGAGGCGGGGGCAGGTGGCTACACCTTC
CDR3aa: CSVEEAGAGGYTF
j_gene: TRBJ1-2
abundance: many
v_gene: TRBV29-1
d_gene: .

CDR3nt: TGCGCCAGCACCTCGACTTATAGCGGGGTTTCCTACAATGAGCAGTTCTTC
CDR3aa: CASTSTYSGVSYNEQFF
j_gene: TRBJ2-1
abundance: .
v_gene: TRBV4-3
d_gene: TRBD2

CDR3nt: TGTGCCAGCAGAGGAGGGTTCTTC
CDR3aa: CASRGGFF
j_gene: TRBJ2-1
abundance: few
v_gene: TRBV12-3/TRBV12-4
d_gene: .

CDR3nt: TGTGCCAGCAGCAAAGAGCCTCCTAGCGGGAGCAATGAGCAGTTCTTC
CDR3aa: CASSKEPPSGSNEQFF
j_gene: TRBJ2-1
abundance: few
v_gene: TRBV21-1
d_gene: .

CDR3nt: TGTGCCAGCAACCGGGACAGGGGGCGTCCCGGGGAGCTGTTTTTT
CDR3aa: CASNRDRGRPGELFF
j_gene: TRBJ2-2
abundance: .
v_gene: TRBV21-1
d_gene: .

CDR3nt: TGCGGTGCTAGAGAGGACAGCAATCAGCCCCAGCATTTT
CDR3aa: CGAREDSNQPQHF
j_gene: TRBJ1-5
abundance: .
v_gene: TRBV20-1
d_gene: .

CDR3nt: TGTGCCAGCAGCGTAAATCGCGATTCACCCCTCCACTTT
CDR3aa: CASSVNRDSPLHF
j_gene: TRBJ1-6
abundance: .
v_gene: TRBV9
d_gene: .

CDR3nt: TGTGCCAGCAGTCAGGACAGGGAAAATAAGGAAAAACTGTTTTTT
CDR3aa: CASSQDRENKEKLFF
j_gene: TRBJ1-4
abundance: few
v_gene: TRBV12-3/TRBV12-4
d_gene: TRBD1

CDR3nt: TGTGCCGGGGGGGTGGGGAATGAGCAGTTCTTC
CDR3aa: CAGGVGNEQFF
j_gene: TRBJ2-1
abundance: few
v_gene: TRBV6-6
d_gene: TRBD2

CDR3nt: TGCGCCAGCTCTACAGGTCCAAGTAATGAAAAACTGTTTTTT
CDR3aa: CASSTGPSNEKLFF
j_gene: TRBJ1-4
abundance: few
v_gene: TRBV5-1
d_gene: .

CDR3nt: TGCAGTGCTAGAAAGGTGGGACTAGCGGGAGGAAGTTTTTCCCGCTCCTACAATGAGCAGTTCTTC
CDR3aa: CSARKVGLAGGSFSRSYNEQFF
j_gene: TRBJ2-1
abundance: few
v_gene: TRBV20-1
d_gene: TRBD2

CDR3nt: TGTGCCAGCAGCTCAGTAAGGACAGGGGGAGATACGCAGTATTTT
CDR3aa: CASSSVRTGGDTQYF
j_gene: TRBJ2-3
abundance: few
v_gene: TRBV11-2
d_gene: TRBD1

CDR3nt: TGTGCCAGCAGTTATAAAGGAAGCGAGCAGTACTTC
CDR3aa: CASSYKGSEQYF
j_gene: TRBJ2-7
abundance: few
v_gene: TRBV2
d_gene: .

CDR3nt: TGCAGCGCCATGAGGACAGGGGAAGCCGGGGAGCTGTTTTTT
CDR3aa: CSAMRTGEAGELFF
j_gene: TRBJ2-2
abundance: few
v_gene: TRBV29-1
d_gene: TRBD1

CDR3nt: TGTGCCAGCAGTGAATATTCAGGGAGGGAGGATGGCTACACCTTC
CDR3aa: CASSEYSGREDGYTF
j_gene: TRBJ1-2
abundance: .
v_gene: TRBV25-1
d_gene: .

CDR3nt: TGTGCCAGCAGACCCAATCATAGTGGCGATGAGCAGTTCTTC
CDR3aa: CASRPNHSGDEQFF
j_gene: TRBJ2-1
abundance: few
v_gene: TRBV12-3/TRBV12-4
d_gene: .

CDR3nt: TGTGCCAGCGCCATTGGAGGGGGCTACAACTTC
CDR3aa: CASAIGGGYNF
j_gene: TRBJ1-2
abundance: .
v_gene: TRBV7-9
d_gene: TRBD1

CDR3nt: TGCAGTGCTAGAGACGCCAATCAGCCCCAGCATTTT
CDR3aa: CSARDANQPQHF
j_gene: TRBJ1-5
abundance: few
v_gene: TRBV20-1
d_gene: .

CDR3nt: TGTGCCAGCTCACCACCTACGGGCTCTCGCAATCAGCCCCAGCATTTT
CDR3aa: CASSPPTGSRNQPQHF
j_gene: TRBJ1-5
abundance: few
v_gene: TRBV18
d_gene: .

CDR3nt: TGTGCCAGCAGTTATAGATCCGGCGGTTCACCCCTCCACTTT
CDR3aa: CASSYRSGGSPLHF
j_gene: TRBJ1-6
abundance: few
v_gene: TRBV6-6
d_gene: .

CDR3nt: TGCAGTGCGCTGAGGGACACTGAAGCTTTCTTT
CDR3aa: CSALRDTEAFF
j_gene: TRBJ1-1
abundance: .
v_gene: TRBV20-1
d_gene: .

CDR3nt: TGTGCCTTCGCAAGGGGGTACAGGGGGTATGGCTACACCTTC
CDR3aa: CAFARGYRGYGYTF
j_gene: TRBJ1-2
abundance: few
v_gene: TRBV30
d_gene: TRBD1

CDR3nt: TGTGCCAGCAGCTTAGCTTGGGGGACAGCCGAGAGCGGGGAGCTGTTTTTT
CDR3aa: CASSLAWGTAESGELFF
j_gene: TRBJ2-2
abundance: .
v_gene: TRBV11-2
d_gene: TRBD1

CDR3nt: TGCAGTGCTAGCCTCGACAGGGGGCGGAATACGCAGTATTTT
CDR3aa: CSASLDRGRNTQYF
j_gene: TRBJ2-3
abundance: .
v_gene: TRBV20-1
d_gene: TRBD1

CDR3nt: TGTGCCAGCAGCAACATGGAGGGAGGAGCTTTCTTT
CDR3aa: CASSNMEGGAFF
j_gene: TRBJ1-1
abundance: .
v_gene: TRBV3-1
d_gene: .

CDR3nt: TGTGCCAGCAGTTCGGGACTAGCGGGACATACGCAGTATTTT
CDR3aa: CASSSGLAGHTQYF
j_gene: TRBJ2-3
abundance: .
v_gene: TRBV12-3/TRBV12-4
d_gene: TRBD2

CDR3nt: TGCAGCGTTCTCCGGACAGGGTTTAATGAAAAACTGTTTTTT
CDR3aa: CSVLRTGFNEKLFF
j_gene: TRBJ1-4
abundance: few
v_gene: TRBV29-1
d_gene: TRBD1

CDR3nt: TGTGCCAGCAGTTTTTCAGGGGCCATTGACTATGGCTACACCTTC
CDR3aa: CASSFSGAIDYGYTF
j_gene: TRBJ1-2
abundance: .
v_gene: TRBV27
d_gene: .

CDR3nt: TGTGCCAGCAGCAAACGCGCCAGGGGGCCCTTCGGAGAGCAGTACTTC
CDR3aa: CASSKRARGPFGEQYF
j_gene: TRBJ2-7
abundance: few
v_gene: TRBV21-1
d_gene: .

CDR3nt: TGTGCCAGCAGCAAGCACAGGAACACTGAAGCTTTCTTT
CDR3aa: CASSKHRNTEAFF
j_gene: TRBJ1-1
abundance: few
v_gene: TRBV14
d_gene: .

CDR3nt: TGTGCCAGTAGTATCGAGGCTCCTGGGGAGCTGTTTTTT
CDR3aa: CASSIEAPGELFF
j_gene: TRBJ2-2
abundance: few
v_gene: TRBV19
d_gene: .

CDR3nt: TGTGCCTGGAGTGACAGGGAGAACACTGAAGCTTTCTTT
CDR3aa: CAWSDRENTEAFF
j_gene: TRBJ1-1
abundance: .
v_gene: TRBV30
d_gene: .

CDR3nt: TGCAGCGTTGTTCGGCCAGCCTCCTACAATGAGCAGTTCTTC
CDR3aa: CSVVRPASYNEQFF
j_gene: TRBJ2-1
abundance: few
v_gene: TRBV29-1
d_gene: .